The sample holds many counts of the clone carrying this TCR beta chain. The entry originates in a study of Graves' ophthalmopathy and Graves' hyperthyroidism. CDR1 is GTSNPN, CDR2 SVGIG, per germline (reference sequence). Trimming shortened V by 1 base and J by 1 base, and 10 bases separated the two germline ends. The CDR3 is 14 amino acids. RNA transcripts served as template for amplifying TCR beta CDR3 sequences. An initial RT-PCR round employing HTBI primers preceded a second-round multiplex PCR. TCRdb used MiXCR to reprocess the multiplex PCR reads, holding one entry per CDR3 protein. Among around 400,000 distinct CDR3 sequences listed, approximately 20% were seen once.

The chain carries TRBV30 and TRBJ1-2; the D gene is possibly TRBD1 (6 bases). What was sequenced was peripheral blood. The clonotype comes from a woman younger than 35 with Graves' ophthalmopathy. The CDR3 bases are TGTGCCTGGAGTGAGGGCAGGGGTAACTATGGCTACACCTTC. Translating it yields CAWSEGRGNYGYTF.